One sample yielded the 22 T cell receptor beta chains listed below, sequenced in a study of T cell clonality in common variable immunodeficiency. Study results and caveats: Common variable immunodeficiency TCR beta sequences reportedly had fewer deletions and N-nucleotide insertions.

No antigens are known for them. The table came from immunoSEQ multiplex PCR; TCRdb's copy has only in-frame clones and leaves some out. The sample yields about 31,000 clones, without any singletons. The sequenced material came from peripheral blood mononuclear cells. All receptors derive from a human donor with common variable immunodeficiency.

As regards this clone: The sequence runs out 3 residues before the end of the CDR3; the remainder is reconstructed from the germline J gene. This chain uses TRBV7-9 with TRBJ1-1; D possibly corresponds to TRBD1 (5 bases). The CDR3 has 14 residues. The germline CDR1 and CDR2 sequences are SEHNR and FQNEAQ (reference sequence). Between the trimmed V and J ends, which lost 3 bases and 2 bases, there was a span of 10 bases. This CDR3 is CASSFGGENTEAFF. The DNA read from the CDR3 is TGTGCCAGCAGCTTCGGGGGGGAAAACACTGAA.

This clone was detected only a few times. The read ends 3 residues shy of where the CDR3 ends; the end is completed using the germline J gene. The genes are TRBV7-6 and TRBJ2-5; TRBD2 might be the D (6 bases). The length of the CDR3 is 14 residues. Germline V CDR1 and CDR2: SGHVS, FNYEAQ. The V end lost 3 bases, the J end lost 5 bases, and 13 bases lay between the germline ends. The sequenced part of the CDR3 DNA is TGTGCCAGCAGCTTTAGCGGCGGAGCCGAGACC. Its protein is CASSFSGGAET. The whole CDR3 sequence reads CASSFSGGAETQYF. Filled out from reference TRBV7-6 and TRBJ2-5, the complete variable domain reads GAGVSQSPRYKVTKRGQDVALRCDPISGHVSLYWYRQALGQGPEFLTYFNYEAQQDKSGLPNDRFSAERPEGSISTLTIQRTEQRDSAMYRCASSFSGGAETQYFGPGTRLLVL.

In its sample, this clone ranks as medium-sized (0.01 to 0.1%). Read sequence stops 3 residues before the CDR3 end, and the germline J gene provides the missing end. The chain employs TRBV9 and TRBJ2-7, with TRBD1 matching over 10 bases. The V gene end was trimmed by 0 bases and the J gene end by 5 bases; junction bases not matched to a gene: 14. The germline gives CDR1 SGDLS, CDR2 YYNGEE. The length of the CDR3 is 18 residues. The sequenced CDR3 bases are TGTGCCAGCAGCGTAGCTTCAGGGACCGGGACAGGGGCCCACGAG. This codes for CASSVASGTGTGAHE. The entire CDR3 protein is CASSVASGTGTGAHEQYF. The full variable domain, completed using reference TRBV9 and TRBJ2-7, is DSGVTQTPKHLITATGQRVTLRCSPRSGDLSVYWYQQSLDQGLQFLIQYYNGEERAKGNILERFSAQQFPDLHSELNLSSLELGDSALYFCASSVASGTGTGAHEQYFGPGTRLTVT.

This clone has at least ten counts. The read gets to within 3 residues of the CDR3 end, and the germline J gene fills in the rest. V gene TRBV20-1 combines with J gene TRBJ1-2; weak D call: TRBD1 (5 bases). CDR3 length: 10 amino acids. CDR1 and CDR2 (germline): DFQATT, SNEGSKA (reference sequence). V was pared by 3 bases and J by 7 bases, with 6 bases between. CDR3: CSARGGGYTF. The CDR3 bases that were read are TGCAGTGCTAGGGGGGGTGGC.

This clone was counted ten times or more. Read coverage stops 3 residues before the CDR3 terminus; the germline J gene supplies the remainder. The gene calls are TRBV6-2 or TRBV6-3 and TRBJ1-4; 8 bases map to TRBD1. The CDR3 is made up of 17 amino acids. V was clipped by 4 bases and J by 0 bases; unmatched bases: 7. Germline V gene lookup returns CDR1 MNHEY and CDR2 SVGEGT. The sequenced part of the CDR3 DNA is TGTGCCAGCAGTTGGGAACAACAGGGGGCAACTAATGAAAAA. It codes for CASSWEQQGATNEK. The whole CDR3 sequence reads CASSWEQQGATNEKLFF.

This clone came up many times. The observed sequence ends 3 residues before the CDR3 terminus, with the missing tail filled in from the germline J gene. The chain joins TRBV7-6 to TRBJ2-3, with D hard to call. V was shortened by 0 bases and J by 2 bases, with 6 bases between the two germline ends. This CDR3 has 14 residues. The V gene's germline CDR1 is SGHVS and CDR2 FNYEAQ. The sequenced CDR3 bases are TGTGCCAGCAGCTTAGCAATTAACACAGATACG. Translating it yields CASSLAINTDT. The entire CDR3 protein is CASSLAINTDTQYF.

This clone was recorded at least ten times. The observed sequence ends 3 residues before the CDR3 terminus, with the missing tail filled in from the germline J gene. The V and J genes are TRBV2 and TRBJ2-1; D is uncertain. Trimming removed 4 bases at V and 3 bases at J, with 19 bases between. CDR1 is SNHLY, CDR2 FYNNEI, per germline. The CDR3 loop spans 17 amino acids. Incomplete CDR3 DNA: TGTGCCAGCAGTGGCCCCGAGGAAAGGGTCGTCTACAATGAG. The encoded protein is CASSGPEERVVYNE. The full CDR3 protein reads CASSGPEERVVYNEQFF. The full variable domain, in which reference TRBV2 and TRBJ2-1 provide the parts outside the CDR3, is EPEVTQTPSHQVTQMGQEVILRCVPISNHLYFYWYRQILGQKVEFLVSFYNNEISEKSEIFDDQFSVERPDGSNFTLKIRSTKLEDSAMYFCASSGPEERVVYNEQFFGPGTRLTVL.

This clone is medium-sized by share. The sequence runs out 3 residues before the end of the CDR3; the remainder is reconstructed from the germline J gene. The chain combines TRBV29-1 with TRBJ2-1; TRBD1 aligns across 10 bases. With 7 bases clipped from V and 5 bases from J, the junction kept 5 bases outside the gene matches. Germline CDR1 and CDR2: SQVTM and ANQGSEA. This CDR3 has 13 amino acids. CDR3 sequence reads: CSDRQGAHNEQFF. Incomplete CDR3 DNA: TGCAGCGACCGACAGGGGGCCCACAATGAG.

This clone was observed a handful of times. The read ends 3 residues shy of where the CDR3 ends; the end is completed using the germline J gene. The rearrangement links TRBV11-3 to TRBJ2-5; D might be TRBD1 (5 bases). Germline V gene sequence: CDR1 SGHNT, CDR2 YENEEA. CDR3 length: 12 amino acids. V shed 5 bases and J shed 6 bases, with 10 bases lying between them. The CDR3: CASSRQSQTQYF. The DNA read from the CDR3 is TGTGCCAGCAGCCGACAGTCACAGACC.

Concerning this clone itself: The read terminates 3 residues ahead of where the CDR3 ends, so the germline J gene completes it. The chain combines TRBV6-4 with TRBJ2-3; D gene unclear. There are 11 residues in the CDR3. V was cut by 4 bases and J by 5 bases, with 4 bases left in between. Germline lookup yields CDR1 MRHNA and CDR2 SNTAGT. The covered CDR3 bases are TGTGCCAGCAGTGCGGGAGATACG. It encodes CASSAGDT. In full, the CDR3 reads CASSAGDTQYF.

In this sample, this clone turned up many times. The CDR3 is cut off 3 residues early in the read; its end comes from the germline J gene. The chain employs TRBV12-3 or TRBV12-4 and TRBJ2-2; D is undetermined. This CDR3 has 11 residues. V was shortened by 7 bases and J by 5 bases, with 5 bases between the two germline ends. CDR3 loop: CASTITGELFF. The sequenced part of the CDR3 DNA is TGTGCCAGCACCATTACCGGGGAG.

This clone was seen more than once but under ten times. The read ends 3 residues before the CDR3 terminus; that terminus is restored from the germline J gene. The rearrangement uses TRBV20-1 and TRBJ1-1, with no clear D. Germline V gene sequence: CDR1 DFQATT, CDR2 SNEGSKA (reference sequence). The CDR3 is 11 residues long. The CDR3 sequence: CSARDVVGAFF. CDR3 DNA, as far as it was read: TGCAGTGCTAGAGATGTGGTCGGG.

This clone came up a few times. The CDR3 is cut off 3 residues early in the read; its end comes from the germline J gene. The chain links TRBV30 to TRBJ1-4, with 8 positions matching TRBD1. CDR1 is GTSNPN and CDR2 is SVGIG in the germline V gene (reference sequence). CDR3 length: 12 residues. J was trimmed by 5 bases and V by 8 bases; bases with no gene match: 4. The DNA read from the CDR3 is TGTGCCAGTGACAGGGGCAATGAAAAA. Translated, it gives CASDRGNEK. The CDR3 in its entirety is CASDRGNEKLFF.

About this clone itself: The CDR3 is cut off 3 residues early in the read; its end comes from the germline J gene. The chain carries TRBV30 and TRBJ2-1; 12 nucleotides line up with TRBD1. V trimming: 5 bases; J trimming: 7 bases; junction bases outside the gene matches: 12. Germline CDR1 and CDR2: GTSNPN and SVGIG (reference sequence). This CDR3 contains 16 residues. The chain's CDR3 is CAWAPLGTGGLNEQFF. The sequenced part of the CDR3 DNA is TGTGCCTGGGCCCCCCTCGGGACAGGGGGCTTGAATGAG.

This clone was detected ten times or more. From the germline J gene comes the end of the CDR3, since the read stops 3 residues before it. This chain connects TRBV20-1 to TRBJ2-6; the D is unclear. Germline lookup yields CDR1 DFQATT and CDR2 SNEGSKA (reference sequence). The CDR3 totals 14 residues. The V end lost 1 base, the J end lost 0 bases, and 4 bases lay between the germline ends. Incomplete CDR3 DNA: TGCAGTGCTAGAGTCCTCTCTGGGGCCAACGTC. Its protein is CSARVLSGANV. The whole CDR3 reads CSARVLSGANVLTF.

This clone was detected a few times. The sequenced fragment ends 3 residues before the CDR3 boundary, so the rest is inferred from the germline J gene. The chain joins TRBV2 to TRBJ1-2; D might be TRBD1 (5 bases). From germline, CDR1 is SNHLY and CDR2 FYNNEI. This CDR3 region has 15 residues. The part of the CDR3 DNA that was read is TGTGCCAGCAGTGAGGAAGGGGCATCGGCGCGGGGC. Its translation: CASSEEGASARG. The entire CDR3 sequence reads CASSEEGASARGYTF.

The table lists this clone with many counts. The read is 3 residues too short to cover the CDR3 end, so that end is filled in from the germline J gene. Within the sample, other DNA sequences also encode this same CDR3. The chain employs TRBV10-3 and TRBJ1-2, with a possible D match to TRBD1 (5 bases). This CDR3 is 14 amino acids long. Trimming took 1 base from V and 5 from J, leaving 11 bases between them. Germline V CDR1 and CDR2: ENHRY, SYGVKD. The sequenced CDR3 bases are TGTGCCATCAGTGAGTGGGAGGGGCGATATGGC. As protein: CAISEWEGRYG. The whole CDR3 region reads CAISEWEGRYGYTF.

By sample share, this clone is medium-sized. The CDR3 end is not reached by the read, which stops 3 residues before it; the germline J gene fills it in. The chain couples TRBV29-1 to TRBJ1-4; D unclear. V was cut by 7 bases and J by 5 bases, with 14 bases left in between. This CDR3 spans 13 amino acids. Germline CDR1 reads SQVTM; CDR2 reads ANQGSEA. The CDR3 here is CSALAAANEKLFF. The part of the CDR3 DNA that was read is TGCAGCGCTCTCGCGGCAGCGAATGAAAAA.

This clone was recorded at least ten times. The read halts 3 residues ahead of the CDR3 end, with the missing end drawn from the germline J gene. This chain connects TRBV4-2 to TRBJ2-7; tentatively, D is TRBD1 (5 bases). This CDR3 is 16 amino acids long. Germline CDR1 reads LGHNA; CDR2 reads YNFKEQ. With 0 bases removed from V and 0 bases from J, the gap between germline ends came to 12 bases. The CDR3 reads CASSQDPGQLSYEQYF. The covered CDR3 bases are TGTGCCAGCAGCCAAGATCCCGGACAACTCTCCTACGAG.

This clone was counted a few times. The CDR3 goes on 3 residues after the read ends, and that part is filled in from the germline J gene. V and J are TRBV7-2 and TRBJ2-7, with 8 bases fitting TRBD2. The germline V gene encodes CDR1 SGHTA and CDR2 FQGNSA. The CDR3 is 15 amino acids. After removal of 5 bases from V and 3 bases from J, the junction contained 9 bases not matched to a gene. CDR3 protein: CASSPGGAQRYEQYF. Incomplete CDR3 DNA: TGTGCCAGCAGCCCGGGAGGGGCACAGCGCTACGAG.

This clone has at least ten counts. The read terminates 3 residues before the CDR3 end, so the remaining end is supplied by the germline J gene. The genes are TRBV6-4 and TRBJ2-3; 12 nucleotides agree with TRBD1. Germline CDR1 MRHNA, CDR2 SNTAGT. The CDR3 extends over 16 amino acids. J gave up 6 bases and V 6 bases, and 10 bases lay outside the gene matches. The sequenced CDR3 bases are TGTGCCAGCAGCCCGTCAGGGACAGGGGGCTTGGATACG. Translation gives CASSPSGTGGLDT. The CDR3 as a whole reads CASSPSGTGGLDTQYF.

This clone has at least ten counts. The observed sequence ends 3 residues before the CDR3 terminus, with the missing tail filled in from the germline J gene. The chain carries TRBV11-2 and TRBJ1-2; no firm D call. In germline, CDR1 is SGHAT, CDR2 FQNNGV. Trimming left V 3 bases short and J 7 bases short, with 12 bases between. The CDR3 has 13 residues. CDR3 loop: CASSLDRVSGYTF. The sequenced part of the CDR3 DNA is TGTGCCAGCAGCTTGGATCGGGTCAGTGGC. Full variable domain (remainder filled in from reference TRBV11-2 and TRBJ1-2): EAGVAQSPRYKIIEKRQSVAFWCNPISGHATLYWYQQILGQGPKLLIQFQNNGVVDDSQLPKDRFSAERLKGVDSTLKIQPAKLEDSAVYLCASSLDRVSGYTFGSGTRLTVV.